This passage covers 13 T cell receptor beta chains from one sample sequenced in a study of human T cells and chemical hapten exposure. From the RACE reads, TCRdb called clonotypes with MiXCR, one entry per CDR3 protein. The sample lists around 70,000 distinct CDR3 sequences, approximately 6.1% occurring once. Noted time point: healthy volunteer bleed at 6 weeks. Unfractionated whole blood yielded total RNA. Sequencing was carried out using whole blood. Receptors originate from a female donor in good health. Some clones in this sample may be carry-over from other donors' samples.

This clonotype was recorded many times. The rearrangement uses TRBV7-2 and TRBJ2-1; the D is unclear. The germline V gene encodes CDR1 SGHTA and CDR2 FQGNSA. This CDR3 contains 15 residues. Trimming took off 2 bases at V and 0 bases at J, with 8 bases between the two ends. CDR3 DNA sequence: TGTGCCAGCAGCTTAACGTCAAGCTCCTACAATGAGCAGTTCTTC. It is translated as CASSLTSSSYNEQFF.

V gene TRBV3-1 combines with J gene TRBJ2-1, with no clear D. Germline V lookup: CDR1 LGHDT, CDR2 YNNKEL (reference sequence). V lost 4 bases and J 15 bases, leaving 16 bases between the germline ends. The CDR3 loop spans 12 amino acids. The CDR3 loop is CASSPDVRARFF. The CDR3 DNA sequence: TGTGCCAGCAGCCCGGACGTCCGAGCGCGGTTCTTC.

This clonotype was counted a few times. The chain recombines TRBV4-3 with TRBJ2-7, with TRBD1 identical over 9 bases. Germline V CDR1 and CDR2: LGHNA, YSLEER. The V segment lost 0 bases and the J segment 3 bases; nucleotides outside the gene matches: 6. This CDR3 region has 16 residues. In nucleotides, the CDR3 is TGCGCCAGCAGCCAAGATCGAGACAGGGGGTTCTACGAGCAGTACTTC. Translated: CASSQDRDRGFYEQYF.

This clonotype was seen repeatedly, ten times or more. The chain links TRBV20-1 to TRBJ2-3; 12 nucleotides match TRBD2. The junction had 16 bases not matched to a gene; V was cut back by 0 bases and J by 6 bases. The CDR3 consists of 19 residues. Germline lookup yields CDR1 DFQATT and CDR2 SNEGSKA (reference sequence). The CDR3 protein is CSARDPLSSGRAGIDTQYF. The CDR3 nucleotides are TGCAGTGCTAGAGATCCCCTCTCTAGCGGGAGGGCTGGGATTGATACGCAGTATTTT.

In its sample, this clonotype was seen many times. The V and J genes are TRBV15 and TRBJ2-3, with D uncertain. Between the trimmed V and J ends, which lost 3 bases and 6 bases, there was a span of 10 bases. The CDR3 runs to 13 residues. The germline V gene has CDR1 LNHNV and CDR2 YYDKDF (reference sequence). The CDR3 DNA reads TGTGCCACCAGCAGTCCCGGCAGGGATACGCAGTATTTT. Encoded protein: CATSSPGRDTQYF.

The table lists this clonotype with many counts. The rearrangement uses TRBV20-1 and TRBJ2-7, with D unresolved. Germline V gives CDR1 DFQATT, CDR2 SNEGSKA (reference sequence). The germline V and J ends were trimmed by 4 bases and 0 bases, with 7 bases remaining between them. CDR3 length: 12 amino acids. CDR3 sequence (DNA): TGCAGTGCTAAGGAGAGCTCCTACGAGCAGTACTTC. Protein product: CSAKESSYEQYF.

Only a few counts were recorded for this clonotype. The junction shows a germline mismatch at one end, possibly a read error. V usage is TRBV4-3 and J usage is TRBJ2-4; a weak D match, TRBD2 (5 bases). The CDR3 is made up of 15 amino acids. CDR1 LGHNA and CDR2 YSLEER come from the germline V gene. The CDR3: CASSQVRALGNIQYF. The CDR3 DNA follows: TGTGCCAGCAGCCAAGTGAGGGCTTTGGGAAACATTCAGTACTTC.

This clonotype was counted between two and nine times. The chain has TRBV2 and TRBJ2-1; the D gene is possibly TRBD2 (6 bases). Per the germline V gene, CDR1 is SNHLY and CDR2 is FYNNEI. V lost 1 base, J lost 7 bases, and 14 bases lay in between. The CDR3 extends over 15 amino acids. CDR3 coding DNA: TGTGCCAGCAGTGAAGAGGGACTCAGGCGAAATGAGCAGTTCTTC. Its translation is CASSEEGLRRNEQFF.

This clonotype came up many times. The rearrangement joins TRBV29-1 to TRBJ2-7; TRBD1 agrees at 7 bases. This CDR3 comprises 13 residues. The V gene end was trimmed by 7 bases and the J gene end by 2 bases; junction bases not matched to a gene: 8. CDR1 and CDR2 from the germline V gene are SQVTM and ANQGSEA. The CDR3 here is CSGRDSITYEQYF. CDR3 coding DNA: TGCAGCGGCCGGGACAGCATTACCTACGAGCAGTACTTC.

V usage is TRBV7-9 and J usage is TRBJ2-5; D may correspond to TRBD1 or TRBD2 (5 bases each). Germline assignment: CDR1 SEHNR and CDR2 FQNEAQ (reference sequence). V gave up 5 bases and J gave up 2 bases, with 15 bases separating them. The CDR3 is 15 residues long. For the CDR3, the DNA is TGTGCCAGCAGCGCCAGGGACCGTTGGCAAGAGACCCAGTACTTC. This translates into CASSARDRWQETQYF.

The rearrangement uses TRBV25-1 and TRBJ2-3; D is uncertain. The germline V gene has CDR1 MGHDK and CDR2 SYGVNS. The V gene lost 2 bases and the J gene lost 4 bases, with 10 bases spanning the gap. The CDR3 loop spans 14 amino acids. The CDR3 region is CASSEPSGPDTQYF. CDR3 in DNA: TGTGCCAGCAGTGAACCATCAGGACCAGATACGCAGTATTTT.

This clonotype was detected many times. The chain joins TRBV12-3 or TRBV12-4 to TRBJ2-7; D possibly corresponds to TRBD2 (6 bases). V was shortened by 4 bases and J by 3 bases, with 19 bases between the two germline ends. The CDR3 is 16 amino acids. CDR3: CASSSSGGQGLYEQYF. CDR3 sequence (DNA): TGTGCCAGCAGTTCCTCAGGCGGCCAGGGACTCTACGAGCAGTACTTC.

The chain links TRBV18 to TRBJ2-3; D remains unclear. This CDR3 spans 13 amino acids. Germline CDR1 KGHSH, CDR2 LQKENI. V was cut by 5 bases and J by 3 bases, with 9 bases left in between. The CDR3 sequence: CASSSSRTDTQYF. CDR3 nucleotides: TGTGCCAGCTCATCTTCGAGGACAGATACGCAGTATTTT.